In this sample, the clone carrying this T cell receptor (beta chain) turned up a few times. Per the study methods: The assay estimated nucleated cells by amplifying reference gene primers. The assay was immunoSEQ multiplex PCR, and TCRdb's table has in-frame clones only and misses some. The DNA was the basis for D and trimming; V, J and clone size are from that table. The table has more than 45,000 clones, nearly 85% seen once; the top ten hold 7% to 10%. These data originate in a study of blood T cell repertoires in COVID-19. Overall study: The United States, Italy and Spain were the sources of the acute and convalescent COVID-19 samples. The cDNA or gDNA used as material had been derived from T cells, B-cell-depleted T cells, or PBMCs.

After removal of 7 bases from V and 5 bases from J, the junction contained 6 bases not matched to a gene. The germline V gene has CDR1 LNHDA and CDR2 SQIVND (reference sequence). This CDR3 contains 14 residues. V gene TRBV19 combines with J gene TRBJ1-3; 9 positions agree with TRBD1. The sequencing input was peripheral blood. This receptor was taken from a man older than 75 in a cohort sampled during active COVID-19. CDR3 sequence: CASNPGQGRNTIYF. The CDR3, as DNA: TGTGCCAGTAATCCGGGACAGGGTCGAAACACCATATATTTT.